The 15 T cell receptor beta chains given below trace back to one sample, sequenced in a study of CXCR3-negative and CXCR3-positive naive CD8 T cells. UMI-tagged TRB cDNA libraries were built via 5' RACE. TCRdb reprocessed the 5' RACE reads and keeps a single row for each CDR3 protein, giving no DNA. The sample data list roughly 100,000 distinct CDR3 sequences. Sequences were obtained from naive CXCR3- CD8+ T cells from blood. Stated subset: CD45RO-CCR7+CD27+CD95- naive CD8+ T cells lacking CXCR3 (TNR3-). These receptors came from a human donor in good health. Some clones in this sample may be carry-over from other donors' samples.

The chain is built from TRBV28 and TRBJ2-5; lacking DNA, the TRBD1 call made by TCRdb goes unchecked. Germline V lookup: CDR1 MDHEN, CDR2 SYDVKM. The CDR3 loop spans 14 amino acids. The CDR3 is CASSSDREVETQYF.

This chain's CDR3 is CSVDTFTDTQYF. The chain joins TRBV29-1 to TRBJ2-3. Germline V gene sequence: CDR1 SQVTM, CDR2 ANQGSEA. The CDR3 is 12 residues long.

V gene TRBV20-1 combines with J gene TRBJ2-7; absent DNA, TCRdb's TRBD1 call cannot be checked. This CDR3 is built from 15 residues. Germline V gene lookup returns CDR1 DFQATT and CDR2 SNEGSKA (reference sequence). The CDR3 is CSARPRDRVHHEQYF.

V usage is TRBV6-5 and J usage is TRBJ2-7; TCRdb returns TRBD1, unconfirmable since there is no DNA. Germline values: CDR1 MNHEY, CDR2 SVGAGI. CDR3 length equals 14 residues. CDR3 protein: CASSTPGPLGEQYF.

The gene calls are TRBV27 and TRBJ2-3. The length of the CDR3 is 16 residues. Germline CDR1 reads MNHEY; CDR2 reads SMNVEV (reference sequence). The CDR3 reads CASSPHRADFTDTQYF.

The V and J genes are TRBV2 and TRBJ2-7; TCRdb names TRBD2, which stays unverified in the absence of DNA. The CDR3 sequence is 17 residues long. The germline V gene has CDR1 SNHLY and CDR2 FYNNEI. This chain's CDR3 is CASSGRGHTSGSYEQYF.

The chain carries TRBV7-9 and TRBJ2-7; TCRdb lists TRBD1, though no DNA is available to test this call. Germline assignment: CDR1 SEHNR and CDR2 FQNEAQ (reference sequence). This CDR3 spans 16 amino acids. CDR3 amino acids: CASSLDGDRENYEQYF.

The CDR3 is CASSEVAESAQYF. The V call is TRBV25-1, the J call TRBJ2-5. This CDR3 is 13 amino acids long. Germline-derived CDR1 and CDR2 are MGHDK and SYGVNS.

The chain has TRBV4-1 and TRBJ1-6. The germline V gene has CDR1 MGHRA and CDR2 YSYEKL. The CDR3 runs 17 residues. The CDR3 region is CASSQDKEVSYNSPLHF.

CDR3 loop: CASSQDSGRYRADTQYF. V gene TRBV14 combines with J gene TRBJ2-3; TCRdb gives TRBD2 as the D gene, but with no DNA this cannot be confirmed. From germline, CDR1 is SGHDN and CDR2 FVKESK. CDR3 size: 17 residues.

The chain links TRBV12-3 or TRBV12-4 to TRBJ2-7. This CDR3 region has 13 residues. The CDR3 sequence is CASSPTSSHEQYF.

The chain combines TRBV4-3 with TRBJ1-1. This CDR3 is 15 amino acids long. In germline, CDR1 is LGHNA, CDR2 YSLEER. The CDR3 loop is CASSQDGLLNTEAFF.

This chain uses TRBV11-3 with TRBJ1-1; the TRBD1 assignment by TCRdb is unverifiable without DNA. CDR3 length: 14 residues. The germline V gene has CDR1 SGHNT and CDR2 YENEEA. CDR3 sequence: CASENGGVGPEAFF.

This sequence joins TRBV9 and TRBJ2-7; TCRdb indicates TRBD2, and absent DNA this call remains unverified. CDR1 SGDLS and CDR2 YYNGEE come from the germline V gene. The CDR3 totals 14 residues. The CDR3 sequence: CASGEGTSHYEQYF.

CDR3 loop: CASSYGTAEYNEQFF. This rearrangement joins TRBV12-3 or TRBV12-4 to TRBJ2-1; checking the TCRdb D call of TRBD2 is not possible without DNA. This CDR3 spans 15 amino acids.